These 10 T cell receptor beta chains originate from one sample sequenced in a study of blood T cell repertoires in COVID-19. Some clones are missing from TCRdb's copy, which holds only in-frame ones; the method was immunoSEQ multiplex PCR. This sample has hundreds of thousands of clones, with approximately 86% found just once. The sample was peripheral blood. The source is an elderly woman with active or convalescent COVID-19.

For this clone: Other DNA variants within this sample encode the same CDR3. The chain carries TRBV5-1 and TRBJ2-2; 8 bases are a match to TRBD2. Germline V CDR1 and CDR2: SGHRS, YFSETQ. The V and J ends lost 4 bases and 4 bases, in that order; junction bases with no gene match: 3. CDR3 length: 14 amino acids. The CDR3 nucleotides read TGCGCCAGCAGCCGGGGGGGGCCCACCGGGGAGCTGTTTTTT. Protein sequence: CASSRGGPTGELFF.

The J gene is TRBJ1-3, the V gene TRBV10-2; D may be TRBD1 (6 bases). The CDR3 has 17 amino acids. Trimming took 3 bases from V and 2 from J, leaving 17 bases between them. CDR1 is WSHSY, CDR2 SAAADI, per germline. In DNA, the CDR3 is TGCGCCAGCAGTGAATCGGCCAGGGGACATACTGGAAACACCATATATTTT. Residues: CASSESARGHTGNTIYF.

The chain is built from TRBV18 and TRBJ2-2; perhaps TRBD2 as D (6 bases). This CDR3 contains 14 residues. Germline CDR1 is KGHSH and CDR2 is LQKENI. The germline V and J ends were trimmed by 6 bases and 4 bases, with 12 bases remaining between them. In DNA, the CDR3 is TGTGCCAGCTCTTCGGGGGTAGGCACCGGGGAGCTGTTTTTT. Its protein is CASSSGVGTGELFF.

This sequence joins TRBV28 and TRBJ1-2; D gene uncertain. This CDR3 has 16 amino acids. V was clipped by 5 bases and J by 4 bases, with 20 bases between them. Germline-derived CDR1 and CDR2 are MDHEN and SYDVKM. The CDR3 here is CASSRVTLLQIYGYTF. CDR3 nucleotide sequence: TGTGCCAGCAGTCGCGTTACCCTATTACAGATCTATGGCTACACCTTC.

The chain carries TRBV5-1 and TRBJ2-1; maybe TRBD2 (6 bases). The V gene's germline CDR1 is SGHRS and CDR2 YFSETQ. Between the trimmed V and J ends, which lost 4 bases and 9 bases, there was a span of 11 bases. The CDR3 totals 12 residues. As DNA, the CDR3 is TGCGCCAGCAGCCTCGGAGGGGCTGAGCAGTTCTTC. This gives the protein CASSLGGAEQFF.

The chain recombines TRBV5-4 with TRBJ2-2; 9 bases align to TRBD2. The CDR3 is made up of 16 amino acids. From germline, CDR1 is SGHNT and CDR2 YYREEE (reference sequence). The V segment lost 4 bases and the J segment 1 base; nucleotides outside the gene matches: 5. CDR3 residues: CASSTQTSGNTGELFF. In nucleotides, the CDR3 is TGTGCCAGCAGCACACAGACTAGCGGGAACACCGGGGAGCTGTTTTTT.

Points on this clone: Other DNA sequences of this sample code for an identical CDR3. V usage is TRBV30 and J usage is TRBJ1-2; 7 nucleotides line up with TRBD1. The germline V gene has CDR1 GTSNPN and CDR2 SVGIG (reference sequence). Trimming at V came to 0 bases and at J to 4 bases, leaving 2 bases not matched to a gene. This CDR3 spans 13 amino acids. The CDR3: CAWSVQGGYGYTF. The CDR3 region has the DNA TGTGCCTGGAGTGTGCAGGGGGGCTATGGCTACACCTTC.

CDR3 DNA sequence: TGTGCCAGCAGCGCATCAGGAATTAGCTCCTACAATGAGCAGTTCTTC. Amino acid sequence: CASSASGISSYNEQFF. The chain combines TRBV9 with TRBJ2-1; no definite D call. V was shortened by 3 bases and J by 0 bases, with 13 bases between the two germline ends. The CDR3 totals 16 residues. Germline loops: CDR1 SGDLS, CDR2 YYNGEE.

The chain is built from TRBV24-1 and TRBJ2-1, with 7 nucleotides matching TRBD1. CDR3 size: 14 residues. Trimming at V came to 1 base and at J to 8 bases, leaving 4 bases not matched to a gene. Germline values: CDR1 KGHDR, CDR2 SFDVKD. This CDR3 reads CATSDFKGADEQFF. The CDR3 DNA follows: TGTGCCACCAGTGATTTTAAGGGGGCAGATGAGCAGTTCTTC.

This chain connects TRBV7-9 to TRBJ1-4; D remains ambiguous. Germline V gene sequence: CDR1 SEHNR, CDR2 FQNEAQ (reference sequence). This CDR3 is 17 amino acids long. V lost 5 bases and J lost 0, with 16 bases in between. The CDR3 loop is CASSLRAGLATNEKLFF. The CDR3 nucleotides read TGTGCCAGCAGCCTCCGGGCGGGTCTTGCAACTAATGAAAAACTGTTTTTT.